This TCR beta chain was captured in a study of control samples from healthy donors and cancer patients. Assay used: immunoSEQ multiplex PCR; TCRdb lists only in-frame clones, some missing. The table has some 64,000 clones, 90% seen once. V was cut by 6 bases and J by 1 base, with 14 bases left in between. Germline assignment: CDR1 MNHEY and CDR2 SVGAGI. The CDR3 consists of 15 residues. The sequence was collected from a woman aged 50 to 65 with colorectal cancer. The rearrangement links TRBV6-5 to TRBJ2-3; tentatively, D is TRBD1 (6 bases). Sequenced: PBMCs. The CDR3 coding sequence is TGTGCCAGCAGCCGGGACAACCTTCGCACAGATACGCAGTATTTT. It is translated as CASSRDNLRTDTQYF.